This T cell receptor (beta chain) came from a study of blood T cells in healthy people across ages. Study outcomes and limitations: Comparison with aged donors showed that long-lived donors had more naive CD4+ cells and higher diversity.

J lost 3 bases, V lost 4 bases, and 5 bases had no gene match. The CDR3 is 14 residues long. The germline CDR1 and CDR2 sequences are LGHNA and YSLEER. In this sample, this clonotype turned up a few times. Its specificity is not known. Together with a sample-barcoded 5' primer, a J-beta primer mix was included in a second PCR lasting about 6 to 11 cycles. One entry per CDR3 protein results from TCRdb running MiXCR on the 5' RACE reads. This table has some 1.8 million distinct CDR3 sequences, approximately 39% appearing once. This chain links TRBV4-3 with TRBJ1-1, with 7 bases lining up with TRBD1. Sequenced: blood. The sequence came from a human donor in good health. The CDR3 DNA reads as TGCGCCAGCAGCCTTCACGGACAGGACACTGAAGCTTTCTTT. It translates to CASSLHGQDTEAFF.